The rows below give T cell receptor beta chains drawn from one sample of a study of T cell responses to AZD1222 COVID-19 vaccine. The protocol was immunoSEQ multiplex PCR, while the TCRdb copy is restricted to in-frame clones and leaves out a portion. The data contain 90,000 to 100,000 clones, about 88% of them seen just once; the ten biggest clones take up 13% to 15%. The source material was peripheral blood, sampled 28 days after the second AZD1222 dose. These receptors all come from an adult who received the AZD1222 COVID-19 vaccine. The CDR3 runs from the conserved cysteine through the conserved F or W. The D gene is left open where the match is weak. Only part of the rows carry a size: once, few, many, or a class if the clone is expanded.

NA	13	TRBV3-1/TRBV3-2	TRBJ2-7	NA	TGTGCCAGCAGCCTTAAGAGAAAAGCCAAGCAGTACTTC	CASSLKRKAKQYF
TRBD1	14	TRBV6-6	TRBJ1-1	NA	TGTGCCGGCAACGTGGGACAGGGGCTCACTGAAGCTTTCTTT	CAGNVGQGLTEAFF
NA	15	TRBV7-9	TRBJ2-1	NA	TGTGCCAGCCGGCCGAGAGGGCCCTCCTACAATGAGCAGTTCTTC	CASRPRGPSYNEQFF
NA	14	TRBV19	TRBJ1-1	NA	TGTGCCAGTAGTAGTCGTAGGGGAGGCACTGAAGCTTTCTTT	CASSSRRGGTEAFF
NA	14	TRBV3-1/TRBV3-2	TRBJ1-1	NA	TGTGCCAGCAGCCCCACTTCAGGGGCTACTGAAGCTTTCTTT	CASSPTSGATEAFF
NA	15	TRBV2	TRBJ2-5	NA	TGTGCCAGCTTAGAGGGCAGGGGAGGAGGAGAGACCCAGTACTTC	CASLEGRGGGETQYF
NA	14	TRBV6-2/TRBV6-3	TRBJ1-5	NA	TGTGCCAGCAGTCCGTTACATAGCAATCAGCCCCAGCATTTT	CASSPLHSNQPQHF
NA	11	TRBV20-1	TRBJ2-5	NA	TGCAGTGCTAGAAGTCAAGAGACCCAGTACTTC	CSARSQETQYF
NA	16	TRBV1	TRBJ2-2	NA	TGCACCAGCAGCCAAGACTGGACCGACGACACCGGGGAGCTGTTTTTT	CTSSQDWTDDTGELFF
TRBD2	17	TRBV7-2	TRBJ2-3	NA	TGTGCCAGCAGCTTCGGGGGGACTCGGTCTCTCACAGATACGCAGTATTTT	CASSFGGTRSLTDTQYF
NA	16	TRBV5-6	TRBJ2-1	NA	TGTGCCAGCAGCTTGGTGGGGGGACAGAGTTACAATGAGCAGTTCTTC	CASSLVGGQSYNEQFF
TRBD1	12	TRBV12-3/TRBV12-4	TRBJ1-1	NA	TGTGCCAGCAGCTTGACAGGGTTTGAAGCTTTCTTT	CASSLTGFEAFF
NA	12	TRBV27	TRBJ1-1	NA	TGTGCCAGCGGATCAAGAAACACTGAAGCTTTCTTT	CASGSRNTEAFF
NA	12	TRBV6-1	TRBJ1-5	NA	TGTGCCAGCAGTGAAGGGCCTCAGCCCCAGCATTTT	CASSEGPQPQHF
NA	13	TRBV5-4	TRBJ2-7	NA	TGTGCCAGCAGCTTGGAGGGCAGCACCGAGCAGTACTTC	CASSLEGSTEQYF
NA	12	TRBV10-1	TRBJ1-1	NA	TGCGCCAGCAGTGAGCGGGGGTTAGGGGCTTTCTTT	CASSERGLGAFF
TRBD2	15	TRBV11-2	TRBJ2-1	NA	TGTGCCAGCACCAAAGGACTAGCGGGGACCAATGAGCAGTTCTTC	CASTKGLAGTNEQFF
NA	13	TRBV6-2/TRBV6-3	TRBJ2-7	NA	TGTGCCAGCAGTTCTCCTAGACTTTACGAGCAGTACTTC	CASSSPRLYEQYF
NA	13	TRBV5-1	TRBJ1-1	NA	TGCGCCAGCAGCTTGTTAGGGAACACTGAAGCTTTCTTT	CASSLLGNTEAFF
TRBD1	15	TRBV16	TRBJ2-4	NA	TGTGCCAGCAGCCATAGGACAGGTGGGGAAAACATTCAGTACTTC	CASSHRTGGENIQYF
NA	14	TRBV5-1	TRBJ2-7	NA	TGCGCCAGCAGCTTGGGGACCGAGACCTACGAGCAGTACTTC	CASSLGTETYEQYF
TRBD1	15	TRBV2	TRBJ2-5	NA	TGTGCCAGCACACTCGAGGACAGGGTTGAAGAGACCCAGTACTTC	CASTLEDRVEETQYF
NA	16	TRBV6-2/TRBV6-3	TRBJ2-5	once	TGTGCCAGCAGTTACTCTTTCTATTCTGTGGGCGAGACCCAGTACTTC	CASSYSFYSVGETQYF
NA	11	TRBV7-9	TRBJ1-2	NA	TGTGCCAGCAGCCCAGGTGCAGGCTACACCTTC	CASSPGAGYTF
NA	15	TRBV7-9	TRBJ1-4	NA	TGTGCCAGCAGCTTAGCGACACCAACTAATGAAAAACTGTTTTTT	CASSLATPTNEKLFF
NA	14	TRBV6-6	TRBJ2-7	NA	TGTGCCAGCAGTTACTCGGGCAGGACCTACGAGCAGTACTTC	CASSYSGRTYEQYF
NA	11	TRBV6-5	TRBJ1-4	NA	TGTGCCAGCAAGACGGTAGAAAAACTGTTTTTT	CASKTVEKLFF
NA	17	TRBV7-3	TRBJ2-1	once	TGTGCCAGCAGCCCGGGCTTCGGGGGAGTCCAGGGTAATGAGCAGTTCTTC	CASSPGFGGVQGNEQFF
TRBD1	13	TRBV12-3/TRBV12-4	TRBJ1-4	NA	TGTGCCAGCAGTCCGACAGGGGAGGTAAAACTGTTTTTT	CASSPTGEVKLFF
NA	13	TRBV7-2	TRBJ1-6	few	TGTGCCAGCAGCGATACAAGTGATTCACCCCTCCACTTT	CASSDTSDSPLHF
TRBD2	17	TRBV15	TRBJ2-3	NA	TGTGCCACCAGCAGAGATGGGACTAGCGGGAGTACAGATACGCAGTATTTT	CATSRDGTSGSTDTQYF
TRBD1	15	TRBV5-1	TRBJ1-2	once	TGCGCCAGCAGCTTGGAGGACGGGACAGGGGTTGGCTACACCTTC	CASSLEDGTGVGYTF
TRBD1	13	TRBV3-1/TRBV3-2	TRBJ2-7	NA	TGTGCCAGCAGCCAGAGCGACAGGGGCGAGCAGTACTTC	CASSQSDRGEQYF
NA	11	TRBV30	TRBJ2-3	NA	TGTGCCTGGAGTCTCACAGATACGCAGTATTTT	CAWSLTDTQYF
TRBD2	15	TRBV25-1	TRBJ2-7	once	TGTGCCAGCATTTCGTATAGCGGGAGCTCCTACGAGCAGTACTTC	CASISYSGSSYEQYF
NA	13	TRBV30	TRBJ2-2	NA	TGTGCCTGGAATAGAGTAAGCACCGGGGAGCTGTTTTTT	CAWNRVSTGELFF
TRBD1	19	TRBV27	TRBJ1-2	NA	TGTGCCAGCAGTTTATCAGGCGGAACAGGGGTTTTTTGGGGCTATGGCTACACCTTC	CASSLSGGTGVFWGYGYTF
NA	13	TRBV7-2	TRBJ1-5	NA	TGTGCCAGCAGCTTAGACCCAGGGCAGCCCCAGCATTTT	CASSLDPGQPQHF
TRBD1	17	TRBV7-8	TRBJ2-7	NA	TGTGCCAGCAGCTTAGCCCCGGGACAGGGGTTCTCCTACGAGCAGTACTTC	CASSLAPGQGFSYEQYF
TRBD2	17	TRBV7-3	TRBJ2-1	NA	TGTGCCAGCAGCTTAACCCCTAGCGGGAGGGCCTGGAATGAGCAGTTCTTC	CASSLTPSGRAWNEQFF
NA	16	TRBV9	TRBJ1-3	NA	TGTGCCAGCAGCGCAGACGTTGGGAGCTCTGGAAACACCATATATTTT	CASSADVGSSGNTIYF
NA	12	TRBV18	TRBJ1-2	once	TGTGCCAGCTCACTAACTGACGGTGGCTACACCTTC	CASSLTDGGYTF